Listed below are T cell receptor beta chains from one sample, sequenced in a study of early T cells in non-severe SARS-CoV-2 infection. TCRdb called the 5' RACE reads again in MiXCR, with one record for every CDR3 protein. This sample has tens of thousands of distinct CDR3 sequences, with approximately 15% found just once. The specimen comprised whole blood, sampled at baseline. The source is an adult who was a healthcare worker with PCR-confirmed SARS-CoV-2 infection or an uninfected control (not recorded which). Both conserved end residues are part of each CDR3. D genes are given only for firm matches. Size is stated for part of the rows, as once, few or many counts, or as a class when the clone is expanded.

v_call	clone_size	cdr3_length	j_call	d_call	cdr3_aa	cdr3_nt
TRBV5-1	few	16	TRBJ2-5	TRBD2	CASSLGAGGHQETQYF	TGCGCCAGCAGCTTGGGAGCGGGAGGCCACCAAGAGACCCAGTACTTC
TRBV27	few	16	TRBJ2-3	.	CASSLSPGARTDTQYF	TGTGCCAGCAGTTTATCGCCGGGAGCGCGCACAGATACGCAGTATTTT
TRBV12-3/TRBV12-4	.	17	TRBJ2-1	TRBD2	CASSLAPSSGSYNEQFF	TGTGCCAGCAGTTTAGCCCCCTCTAGCGGGAGTTACAATGAGCAGTTCTTC
TRBV11-2	few	16	TRBJ2-5	TRBD2	CASSGSGTSKKKTQYF	TGTGCCAGCAGCGGATCCGGGACTAGCAAGAAAAAGACCCAGTACTTC
TRBV20-1	many	13	TRBJ2-5	.	CSALQLATETQYF	TGCAGTGCTTTGCAACTAGCTACGGAGACCCAGTACTTC
TRBV29-1	.	14	TRBJ1-1	.	CSVKAAGLGTEAFF	TGCAGCGTTAAAGCGGCAGGGCTAGGAACTGAAGCTTTCTTT
TRBV14	.	16	TRBJ2-7	.	CASSQGRRLGAYEQYF	TGTGCCAGCAGCCAAGGCCGAAGGCTGGGGGCCTACGAGCAGTACTTC
TRBV20-1	few	13	TRBJ1-2	.	CSATPGQHYGYTF	TGCAGTGCCACTCCGGGACAACACTATGGCTACACCTTC
TRBV6-5	few	15	TRBJ2-3	TRBD1	CASRQGNHGTDTQYF	TGTGCCAGCCGACAGGGGAACCACGGCACAGATACGCAGTATTTT
TRBV9	.	14	TRBJ2-7	.	CASSVASGIYEQYF	TGTGCCAGCAGCGTAGCATCAGGTATCTACGAGCAGTACTTC
TRBV20-1	.	17	TRBJ2-1	TRBD2	CSAMGLAGGISYNEQFF	TGCAGTGCTATGGGACTAGCGGGAGGAATATCCTACAATGAGCAGTTCTTC
TRBV14	few	12	TRBJ2-7	.	CASSHPPYEQYF	TGTGCCAGCAGCCACCCTCCCTACGAGCAGTACTTC
TRBV5-1	few	12	TRBJ1-1	.	CASSLGQSEAFF	TGCGCCAGCAGCCTGGGACAATCTGAAGCTTTCTTT
TRBV27	.	13	TRBJ1-2	.	CASSPQENYGYTF	TGTGCCAGCAGTCCTCAGGAAAACTATGGCTACACCTTC
TRBV10-2	many	12	TRBJ2-1	.	CASSATASEQFF	TGCGCCAGCAGTGCCACCGCCAGTGAGCAGTTCTTC
TRBV7-2	.	14	TRBJ2-3	.	CASSPPLVTDTQYF	TGTGCCAGCAGCCCCCCTTTGGTCACAGATACGCAGTATTTT
TRBV6-6	few	12	TRBJ2-3	.	CASRSGPDTQYF	TGTGCCAGCAGATCTGGCCCAGATACGCAGTATTTT
TRBV7-2	.	16	TRBJ2-1	.	CASSLSRGYSYNEQFF	TGTGCCAGCAGCTTATCTAGGGGGTACTCCTACAATGAGCAGTTCTTC
TRBV6-2/TRBV6-3	few	13	TRBJ1-1	.	CASSFTSGTEAFF	TGTGCCAGCAGTTTCACGTCCGGCACTGAAGCTTTCTTT
TRBV29-1	.	11	TRBJ2-7	.	CSVSDIYEQYF	TGCAGCGTCTCTGACATATACGAGCAGTACTTC